The rows below give T cell receptor beta chains drawn from one sample of a study of cytomegalovirus exposure and HLA in healthy donors. Sequenced by immunoSEQ multiplex PCR; TCRdb stores in-frame clones only, minus some. Its table records over 100,000 clones. Material for sequencing was PBMCs. The origin of the receptors is a man aged 18 to 30 in good health and CMV-seronegative. Each CDR3 is given with its conserved first and last residue. The D gene is left open where the match is weak.

J,V,D,DNA,CDR3
TRBJ2-7,TRBV11-3,TRBD2,TGTGCCAGCGATACGGGACTAGCGGGAGGATCGAGAGAGCAGTACTTC,CASDTGLAGGSREQYF
TRBJ1-2,TRBV10-3,TRBD1,TGTGCCATCAGTGAGTCGGTCTGGGGACAGGGTGGCTATGGCTACACCTTC,CAISESVWGQGGYGYTF
TRBJ1-2,TRBV10-3,TRBD1,TGTGCCATCAGTGACCAGGGGGCGATTTCCTTCTATGGCTACACCTTC,CAISDQGAISFYGYTF
TRBJ2-7,TRBV7-9,TRBD2,TGTGCCAGCAGCTTAGAGAGCGGGGCGATCTACGAGCAGTACTTC,CASSLESGAIYEQYF
TRBJ1-2,TRBV19,-,TGTGCCTGCCGGCGGGGGGCTGGGGGCTACACCTTC,CACRRGAGGYTF
TRBJ2-2,TRBV7-9,-,TGTGCCAGCAGCTTACCGGGAGCGCCTCCATTCTACACCGGGGAGCTGTTTTTT,CASSLPGAPPFYTGELFF
TRBJ2-5,TRBV27,TRBD1,TGTGCCAGCAGTTCTTACCCGGGACAGGGGTCGGAGACCCAGTACTTC,CASSSYPGQGSETQYF
TRBJ2-2,TRBV4-3,TRBD1,TGCGCCAGCAGCCAAGAAGGACAGGGCGACACCGGGGAGCTGTTTTTT,CASSQEGQGDTGELFF
TRBJ2-7,TRBV7-2,-,TGTGCCAGCAGCGGGTCAGGAGGGCGCGAGCAGTACTTC,CASSGSGGREQYF
TRBJ2-5,TRBV27,TRBD1,TGTGCCAGCAGACTCATACAGGGGTTGGAGACCCAGTACTTC,CASRLIQGLETQYF
TRBJ2-7,TRBV7-2,TRBD2,TGTGCCAGCAGCTTAGAGCGGGGAATTCAGATCTACGAGCAGTACTTC,CASSLERGIQIYEQYF
TRBJ2-7,TRBV7-2,TRBD2,TGTGCCAGCAGCAAAAGGACTAGCGGGACATACGAGCAGTACTTC,CASSKRTSGTYEQYF
TRBJ1-6,TRBV30,-,TGTGCCTGGAGTGTAACAGGTCCTAATTCACCCCTCCACTTT,CAWSVTGPNSPLHF
TRBJ2-3,TRBV5-5,TRBD2,TGTGCCAGCATCCCGGGACTAGCGTTACTCACAGATACGCAGTATTTT,CASIPGLALLTDTQYF
TRBJ2-1,TRBV5-8,-,TGTGCCAGCAGCTTGGGGACTAACGGAAACTACAATGAGCAGTTCTTC,CASSLGTNGNYNEQFF
TRBJ1-1,TRBV27,-,TGTGCCAGCAGTTCAGCGACTGAAGCTTTCTTT,CASSSATEAFF
TRBJ2-5,TRBV5-1,TRBD1,TGCGCCAGCAGCCAAGGCCGGATACCGACAGGGGAAGAGACCCAGTACTTC,CASSQGRIPTGEETQYF
TRBJ1-1,TRBV7-3,-,TGTGCCAGCAGCTCCCTGGGACATTTGAACACTGAAGCTTTCTTT,CASSSLGHLNTEAFF
TRBJ2-3,TRBV5-1,TRBD2,TGCGCCAGCGGACGGACTAGCGGAACCGGTTGGCATACGCAGTATTTT,CASGRTSGTGWHTQYF
TRBJ2-3,TRBV29-1,TRBD2,TGCAGCGTTGAACCTAGCGGTCCTAGCACAGATACGCAGTATTTT,CSVEPSGPSTDTQYF
TRBJ2-3,TRBV9,-,TGTGCCAGCAGCGTACTAGGACAGAGCACAGATACGCAGTATTTT,CASSVLGQSTDTQYF
TRBJ1-2,TRBV2,-,TGTGCCAGCGTGGCAACCACTAACTATGGCTACACCTTC,CASVATTNYGYTF
TRBJ2-5,TRBV11-2,-,TGTGCCAGCAGCTTAGGAGTAATTCAAGAGACCCAGTACTTC,CASSLGVIQETQYF
TRBJ1-2,TRBV7-9,-,TGTGCCAGCAGCGTTGGGGGCGCAGTCTATGGCTACACCTTC,CASSVGGAVYGYTF
TRBJ1-1,TRBV4-2,TRBD1,TGTGCCAGCAGCCAAGATAGGGACAGTACTCTGAACACTGAAGCTTTCTTT,CASSQDRDSTLNTEAFF
TRBJ2-1,TRBV9,TRBD2,TGTGCCAGCAGCGTAGATGGACTAGCGGGAGGACACTCCTACAATGAGCAGTTCTTC,CASSVDGLAGGHSYNEQFF
TRBJ2-1,TRBV9,TRBD1,TGTGCCAGCAGTTATACCGGGACAGGTCTCTACAATGAGCAGTTCTTC,CASSYTGTGLYNEQFF
TRBJ2-1,TRBV27,-,TGTGCCAGCAGTTTTAGTAGCGTCGGTAATGAGCAGTTCTTC,CASSFSSVGNEQFF
TRBJ2-7,TRBV21-1,-,TGTGCCAGCAGCAATTGTTTTTTTCCGCGACGCCATGGCGGGGGGGCCTACGAGCAGTACTTC,CASSNCFFPRRHGGGAYEQYF
TRBJ2-3,TRBV4-3,TRBD2,TGCGCCAGCAGCCAAGTGCCGGGGCTAGCGGGAGCAAGTTTTCCAGATACGCAGTATTTT,CASSQVPGLAGASFPDTQYF
TRBJ2-5,TRBV7-9,TRBD2,TGTGCCAGCAGCTTAGCCAGGGCTAGCGGGAGGGAAACCCAAGAGACCCAGTACTTC,CASSLARASGRETQETQYF
TRBJ2-3,TRBV9,TRBD2,TGTGCCAGCAGCGTATGGAGTAGCGGGGGGGGCACAGATACGCAGTATTTT,CASSVWSSGGGTDTQYF
TRBJ1-4,TRBV30,-,TGTGCCTGGAGTATAGGAGGTTCGAATGAAAAACTGTTTTTT,CAWSIGGSNEKLFF
TRBJ1-1,TRBV28,TRBD1,TGTGCCAGCCCCTCGGACAGGGAGGATGGGGACACTGAAGCTTTCTTT,CASPSDREDGDTEAFF
TRBJ2-2,TRBV4-2,TRBD2,TGTGCCAGCAGCCAATCGACTAGCGGGGATGGGACCGGGGAGCTGTTTTTT,CASSQSTSGDGTGELFF
TRBJ1-3,TRBV5-4,-,TGTGCCAGCAGCCTTGGATCAGGTACTGGAAACACCATATATTTT,CASSLGSGTGNTIYF
TRBJ1-1,TRBV6-4,-,TGTGCCAGCAGCTTAACAGGGAACACTGAAGCTTTCTTT,CASSLTGNTEAFF
TRBJ2-2,TRBV5-8,-,TGTGCCAGCAGCTTGGGGGCCGGGGCCGGGGAGCTGTTTTTT,CASSLGAGAGELFF
TRBJ1-2,TRBV19,-,TGTGCCAGTAGTATGGAGGGACTGGGCGGCTACACCTTC,CASSMEGLGGYTF
TRBJ2-5,TRBV19,-,TGTGCCAGTAGTGGGGGGACCGGCAGGCAAGAGACCCAGTACTTC,CASSGGTGRQETQYF
TRBJ2-1,TRBV6-5,TRBD1,TGTGCCAGCAGTAACGACAGGGCGGTCTACAATGAGCAGTTCTTC,CASSNDRAVYNEQFF
TRBJ2-1,TRBV27,TRBD2,TGTGCCAGCAAGCGCGGGAGCGACCCCAATGAGCAGTTCTTC,CASKRGSDPNEQFF
TRBJ1-1,TRBV29-1,-,TGCAGCGCCCTGACACTTTTGAACACTGAAGCTTTCTTT,CSALTLLNTEAFF
TRBJ1-3,TRBV5-1,-,TGCGCCAGCTCGCAAAGGAGCTCTGGAAACACCATATATTTT,CASSQRSSGNTIYF
TRBJ2-1,TRBV6-6,-,TGTGCCAGCACTCAGGGGCCAAGCTCCTACAATGAGCAGTTCTTC,CASTQGPSSYNEQFF
TRBJ2-1,TRBV5-1,-,TGCGCCAGCAGCTCACAGGGCCCGAGCTCCTACAATGAGCAGTTCTTC,CASSSQGPSSYNEQFF
TRBJ2-6,TRBV28,TRBD1,TGTGCCACTAAGGGGGCACACTCTGGGGCCAACGTCCTGACTTTC,CATKGAHSGANVLTF
TRBJ1-5,TRBV7-2,TRBD1,TGTGCCAGCAGCCTGTACGGGACAGGGGTTCAGCCCCAGCATTTT,CASSLYGTGVQPQHF
TRBJ2-3,TRBV7-9,-,TGTGCCAGCCCCAGTGGCACAGATACGCAGTATTTT,CASPSGTDTQYF
TRBJ1-5,TRBV5-1,-,TGCGCCAGCCCCAGGGGCCATGAAGATAGCAATCAGCCCCAGCATTTT,CASPRGHEDSNQPQHF
TRBJ2-1,TRBV11-3,TRBD2,TGTGCCAGCAGTTTAAAGACTAGCGGGAGGGAGAGATCCTACAATGAGCAGTTCTTC,CASSLKTSGRERSYNEQFF